A selection of T cell receptor beta chains follows, all from one sample in a study of blood T cell repertoires in COVID-19. Sequencing used immunoSEQ multiplex PCR; TCRdb keeps in-frame clones, though not all of them. The sample includes some 250,000 clones, roughly 83% of them seen just once. Input material: peripheral blood. The receptor set was obtained from an elderly man with acute or convalescent COVID-19. The CDR3 runs from the conserved cysteine through the conserved F or W. The order of the fields is V gene, J gene, clone size, D gene, CDR3 protein, CDR3 DNA. D genes are given only for firm matches. Some rows have no size entry. The others give once, few or many, or a class for an expanded clone.

v_call: TRBV5-4
j_call: TRBJ1-1
clone_size: many
d_call: NA
cdr3_aa: CASRRQENTEAFF
cdr3_nt: TGTGCCAGCAGGAGACAGGAGAACACTGAAGCTTTCTTT

v_call: TRBV6-1
j_call: TRBJ2-5
clone_size: NA
d_call: NA
cdr3_aa: CASSVEWGVTYQETQYF
cdr3_nt: TGTGCCAGCAGTGTTGAGTGGGGGGTAACGTACCAAGAGACCCAGTACTTC

v_call: TRBV6-2/TRBV6-3
j_call: TRBJ1-4
clone_size: once
d_call: NA
cdr3_aa: CASSDGGQYEKLFF
cdr3_nt: TGTGCCAGCAGTGATGGCGGACAGTATGAAAAACTGTTTTTT

v_call: TRBV2
j_call: TRBJ1-4
clone_size: NA
d_call: NA
cdr3_aa: CASSIRRGTNEKLFF
cdr3_nt: TGTGCCAGCAGTATCCGCAGGGGCACTAATGAAAAACTGTTTTTT

v_call: TRBV29-1
j_call: TRBJ2-7
clone_size: NA
d_call: TRBD1
cdr3_aa: CSVEVGTGGIAEQYF
cdr3_nt: TGCAGCGTTGAGGTGGGGACAGGGGGAATAGCCGAGCAGTACTTC

v_call: TRBV18
j_call: TRBJ1-5
clone_size: NA
d_call: TRBD1
cdr3_aa: CASSGETGTAAYF
cdr3_nt: TGTGCCAGCTCAGGAGAAACTGGGACAGCGGCGTATTTT

v_call: TRBV15
j_call: TRBJ2-5
clone_size: NA
d_call: NA
cdr3_aa: CATSRVVETQYF
cdr3_nt: TGTGCCACCAGCAGAGTCGTAGAGACCCAGTACTTC

v_call: TRBV7-9
j_call: TRBJ1-2
clone_size: few
d_call: NA
cdr3_aa: CASSLAGKEHGYTF
cdr3_nt: TGTGCCAGCAGCTTAGCCGGGAAGGAACATGGCTACACCTTC

v_call: TRBV27
j_call: TRBJ2-3
clone_size: NA
d_call: NA
cdr3_aa: CASSRTIFVTDTQYF
cdr3_nt: TGTGCCAGCAGTCGTACTATCTTCGTCACAGATACGCAGTATTTT

v_call: TRBV12-3/TRBV12-4
j_call: TRBJ1-2
clone_size: NA
d_call: NA
cdr3_aa: CASTLSGGYTF
cdr3_nt: TGTGCCAGCACTCTAAGTGGTGGCTACACCTTC

v_call: TRBV6-5
j_call: TRBJ2-7
clone_size: NA
d_call: NA
cdr3_aa: CASSYSRGLSYEQYF
cdr3_nt: TGTGCCAGCAGTTACTCGAGAGGTCTATCCTACGAGCAGTACTTC

v_call: TRBV6-4
j_call: TRBJ2-5
clone_size: NA
d_call: TRBD1
cdr3_aa: CASSVGQGETQYF
cdr3_nt: TGTGCCAGCAGCGTTGGACAGGGAGAGACCCAGTACTTC

v_call: TRBV6-5
j_call: TRBJ1-1
clone_size: NA
d_call: NA
cdr3_aa: CASTSTGRVRHAFF
cdr3_nt: TGTGCCAGCACTTCCACAGGGCGGGTCCGTCATGCTTTCTTT

v_call: TRBV28
j_call: TRBJ1-5
clone_size: once
d_call: NA
cdr3_aa: CASSLWDSNQPQHF
cdr3_nt: TGTGCCAGCAGTTTATGGGACAGTAATCAGCCCCAGCATTTT

v_call: TRBV27
j_call: TRBJ2-5
clone_size: NA
d_call: TRBD1
cdr3_aa: CASSPDRGHQETQYF
cdr3_nt: TGTGCCAGCAGTCCCGACAGGGGTCACCAAGAGACCCAGTACTTC

v_call: TRBV4-1
j_call: TRBJ2-1
clone_size: NA
d_call: TRBD2
cdr3_aa: CASSQVATSGPNEQFF
cdr3_nt: TGCGCCAGCAGCCAAGTAGCGACTAGCGGGCCCAATGAGCAGTTCTTC